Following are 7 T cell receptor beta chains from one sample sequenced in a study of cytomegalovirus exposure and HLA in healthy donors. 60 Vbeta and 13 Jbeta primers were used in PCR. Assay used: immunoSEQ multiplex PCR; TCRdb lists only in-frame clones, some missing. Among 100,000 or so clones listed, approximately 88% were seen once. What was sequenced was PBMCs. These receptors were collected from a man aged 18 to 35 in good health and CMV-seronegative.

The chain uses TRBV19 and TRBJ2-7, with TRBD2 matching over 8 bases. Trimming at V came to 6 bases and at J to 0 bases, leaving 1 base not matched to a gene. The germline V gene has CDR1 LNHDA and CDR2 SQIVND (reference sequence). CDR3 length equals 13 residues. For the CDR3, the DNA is TGTGCCAGTAGGGGGACTAGCTCCTACGAGCAGTACTTC. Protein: CASRGTSSYEQYF.

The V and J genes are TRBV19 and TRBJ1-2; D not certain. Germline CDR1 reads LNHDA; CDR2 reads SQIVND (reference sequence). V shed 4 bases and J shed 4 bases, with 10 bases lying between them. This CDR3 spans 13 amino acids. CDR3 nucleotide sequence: TGTGCCAGTAGTACGGACGGGATCTATGGCTACACCTTC. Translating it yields CASSTDGIYGYTF.

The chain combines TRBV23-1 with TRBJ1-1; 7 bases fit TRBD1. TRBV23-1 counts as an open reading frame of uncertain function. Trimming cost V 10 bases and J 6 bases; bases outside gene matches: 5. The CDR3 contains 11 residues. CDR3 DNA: TGCGCCACCTACAGGGGCCCTGAAGCTTTCTTT. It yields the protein CATYRGPEAFF.

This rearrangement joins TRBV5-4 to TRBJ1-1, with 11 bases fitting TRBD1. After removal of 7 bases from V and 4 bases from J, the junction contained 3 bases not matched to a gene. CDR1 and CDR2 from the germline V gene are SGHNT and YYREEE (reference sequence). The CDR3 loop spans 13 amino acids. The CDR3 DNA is TGTGCCAGCCCGGGGACAGGGGGCACTGAAGCTTTCTTT. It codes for CASPGTGGTEAFF.

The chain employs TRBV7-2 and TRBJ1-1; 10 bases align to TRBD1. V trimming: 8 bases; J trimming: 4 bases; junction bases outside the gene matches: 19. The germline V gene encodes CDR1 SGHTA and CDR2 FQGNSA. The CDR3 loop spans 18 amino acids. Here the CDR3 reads CASGLRSGTGDRGTEAFF. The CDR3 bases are TGTGCCAGCGGGCTACGGTCCGGGACAGGGGACCGGGGCACTGAAGCTTTCTTT.

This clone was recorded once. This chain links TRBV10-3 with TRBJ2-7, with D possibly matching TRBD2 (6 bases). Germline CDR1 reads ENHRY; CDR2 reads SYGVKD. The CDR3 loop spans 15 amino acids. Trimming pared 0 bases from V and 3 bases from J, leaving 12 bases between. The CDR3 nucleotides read TGTGCCATCAGTGAGTCGATAGGGAGGCTCTACGAGCAGTACTTC. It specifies CAISESIGRLYEQYF.

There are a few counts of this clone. CDR3 protein: CASSSRGRTEAFF. DNA of the CDR3: TGTGCCAGCAGTAGCAGGGGGCGTACTGAAGCTTTCTTT. The chain combines TRBV6-1 with TRBJ1-1; 8 bases agree with TRBD1. The J segment lost 5 bases and the V segment lost 5 bases, leaving 4 bases of the junction unmatched. The length of the CDR3 is 13 residues. Germline V gives CDR1 MNHNS, CDR2 SASEGT.